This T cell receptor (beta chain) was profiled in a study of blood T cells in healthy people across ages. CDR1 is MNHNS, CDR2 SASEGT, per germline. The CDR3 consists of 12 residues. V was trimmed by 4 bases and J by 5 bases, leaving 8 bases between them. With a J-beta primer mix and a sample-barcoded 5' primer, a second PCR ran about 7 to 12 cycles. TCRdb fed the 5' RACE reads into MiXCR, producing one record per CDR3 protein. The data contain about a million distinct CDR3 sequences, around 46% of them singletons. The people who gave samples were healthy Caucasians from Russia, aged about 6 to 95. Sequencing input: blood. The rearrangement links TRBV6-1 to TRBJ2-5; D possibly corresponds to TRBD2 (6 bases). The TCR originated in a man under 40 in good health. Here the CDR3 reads CASSALAETQYF. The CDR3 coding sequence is TGTGCCAGCAGTGCCCTAGCGGAGACCCAGTACTTC.